The 7 T cell receptor beta chains listed next were all sequenced from one sample in a study of metastatic and nonmetastatic thyroid tumors. No treatment had been given to any patient before thyroid surgery. TCRdb re-clonotyped the PCR reads via MiXCR. The table shows 15,000 to 20,000 clones, with about 25% occurring only once. Sequencing was performed on adjacent normal tissue. The origin of the receptors is a female donor with papillary thyroid cancer or a benign thyroid nodule (not recorded which). Some clones in this sample may be carry-over from other donors' samples.

In its sample, this clone was seen a few times. The J gene is TRBJ2-5, the V gene TRBV15; tentative D call: TRBD1 (6 bases). V lost 4 bases and J lost 1, with 10 bases in between. Germline values: CDR1 LNHNV, CDR2 YYDKDF (reference sequence). The CDR3 consists of 14 residues. The chain's CDR3 is CATSISQGQETQYF. CDR3 coding DNA: TGTGCCACCAGCATATCACAGGGCCAAGAGACCCAGTACTTC. Full variable domain (missing parts from reference TRBV15 and TRBJ2-5): DAMVIQNPRYQVTQFGKPVTLSCSQTLNHNVMYWYQQKSSQAPKLLFHYYDKDFNNEADTPDNFQSRRPNTSFCFLDIRSPGLGDTAMYLCATSISQGQETQYFGPGTRLLVL.

This sequence joins TRBV19 and TRBJ1-2, with 7 bases matching TRBD1. Germline V gene sequence: CDR1 LNHDA, CDR2 SQIVND (reference sequence). Germline trimming cut 3 bases from V and 8 bases from J; bases unmatched to any gene: 12. The length of the CDR3 is 15 residues. CDR3 protein: CASSMALTGDWGYTF. The CDR3 nucleotides read TGTGCCAGTAGTATGGCCTTAACAGGGGATTGGGGCTACACCTTC.

This clone was seen a handful of times. V is TRBV12-3 or TRBV12-4 and J is TRBJ1-5; 7 bases are a match to TRBD1. Unmatched junction bases numbered 9, after V lost 4 bases and J lost 3 bases. This CDR3 region has 16 residues. CDR3 nucleotide sequence: TGTGCCAGCAGTTCGGTCACACAGGGGTACAATCAGCCCCAGCATTTT. Its translation is CASSSVTQGYNQPQHF.

Details on this clone: This sample includes further DNA sequences coding for the same CDR3. The chain uses TRBV7-3 and TRBJ2-2; D unclear. Germline CDR1 SGHTA, CDR2 FQGTGA. Trimming left V 5 bases short and J 4 bases short, with 14 bases between. This CDR3 has 15 residues. The CDR3 loop is CASSPTGGATGELFF. CDR3 bases: TGTGCCAGCAGCCCCACGGGCGGAGCCACCGGGGAGCTGTTTTTT.

This clone has more than one count but fewer than ten. The J gene is TRBJ2-7, the V gene TRBV5-1, with D unresolved. Germline CDR1 is SGHRS and CDR2 is YFSETQ. Trimming removed 1 base at V and 0 bases at J, with 11 bases between. CDR3 length equals 15 residues. The CDR3 DNA reads TGCGCCAGCAGCTTGAGGGCGGAAAGCTCCTACGAGCAGTACTTC. Translating it yields CASSLRAESSYEQYF.

The gene calls are TRBV28 and TRBJ2-4; 15 bases line up with TRBD2. Matching the DNA end better, TRBJ2-1 makes the J call doubtful. The V gene's germline CDR1 is MDHEN and CDR2 SYDVKM. The CDR3 has 15 amino acids. The CDR3 reads CASSLGTSGGNEQFF. The CDR3 DNA sequence: TGTGCCAGCAGTTTAGGGACTAGCGGGGGGAATGAGCAGTTCTTC.

This clone is large (0.1 to 1%). V usage is TRBV10-1 and J usage is TRBJ2-1; weak D call: TRBD2 (5 bases). The V end was cut by 3 bases, the J end by 7 bases, with 16 bases between. Germline V CDR1 and CDR2: WNHNN, SYGVQD (reference sequence). This CDR3 spans 15 amino acids. CDR3: CASSDGIGVQNEQFF. DNA of the CDR3: TGCGCCAGCAGTGATGGGATCGGGGTACAGAATGAGCAGTTCTTC.